Presented here are 17 T cell receptor beta chains from one specimen sequenced in a study of cytomegalovirus exposure and HLA in healthy donors. The PCR was carried out with 60 Vbeta primers and 13 Jbeta primers. The assay was immunoSEQ multiplex PCR, and TCRdb's table has in-frame clones only and misses some. The data show 95,000 to 150,000 clones, with over 65% seen just once and approximately 8.5% held by the top ten. The sample consisted of PBMCs. The receptors shown here come from a woman in her thirties or forties in good health and CMV-seropositive.

The CDR3 is CATSRPGQATDTQYF. CDR3 coding DNA: TGTGCCACCAGCAGACCCGGACAGGCCACAGATACGCAGTATTTT. This chain connects TRBV15 to TRBJ2-3, with 7 bases identical to TRBD1. Per the germline V gene, CDR1 is LNHNV and CDR2 is YYDKDF (reference sequence). Trimming took 2 bases from V and 2 from J; bases not matched to a gene: 4. This CDR3 contains 15 residues.

This clone was detected only a few times. The chain joins TRBV9 to TRBJ2-1; 8 bases align to TRBD1. The J segment lost 5 bases and the V segment lost 0 bases, leaving 10 bases of the junction unmatched. CDR3 length: 17 residues. The germline V gene has CDR1 SGDLS and CDR2 YYNGEE. As DNA, the CDR3 is TGTGCCAGCAGCGTAGGGGTGGGGACAGGTGGACACAATGAGCAGTTCTTC. Translated, it gives CASSVGVGTGGHNEQFF. Filled out from reference TRBV9 and TRBJ2-1, the complete variable domain reads DSGVTQTPKHLITATGQRVTLRCSPRSGDLSVYWYQQSLDQGLQFLIQYYNGEERAKGNILERFSAQQFPDLHSELNLSSLELGDSALYFCASSVGVGTGGHNEQFFGPGTRLTVL.

The V and J genes are TRBV19 and TRBJ2-7; TRBD2 matches at 10 bases. The CDR3 runs to 15 residues. Germline CDR1 and CDR2: LNHDA and SQIVND (reference sequence). Losses at the gene ends were 5 bases for V and 0 bases for J; bases not matched to a gene: 4. CDR3 sequence: CASSSPSGSSYEQYF. The CDR3 DNA follows: TGTGCCAGTAGTTCCCCTAGCGGGAGCTCCTACGAGCAGTACTTC.

This clone was counted between two and nine times. The chain couples TRBV6-4 to TRBJ1-4; D remains unclear. Germline V CDR1 and CDR2: MRHNA, SNTAGT. V lost 2 bases and J lost 0, with 10 bases in between. The length of the CDR3 is 16 residues. CDR3 in DNA: TGTGCCAGCAGTGACCCCTTTGTTTCAACTAATGAAAAACTGTTTTTT. The encoded protein is CASSDPFVSTNEKLFF.

This clone came up once. The chain has TRBV10-3 and TRBJ1-3; D possibly corresponds to TRBD1 (6 bases). V was trimmed by 7 bases and J by 0 bases, leaving 10 bases between them. Per germline, CDR1 ENHRY and CDR2 SYGVKD. The CDR3 runs to 14 residues. The CDR3 coding sequence is TGTGCCATCACGACAGGTATCTCTGGAAACACCATATATTTT. Amino acids: CAITTGISGNTIYF.

The J gene is TRBJ1-1, the V gene TRBV6-1; 7 bases line up with TRBD1. The CDR3 is 13 amino acids. The germline CDR1 and CDR2 sequences are MNHNS and SASEGT. Trimming took 6 bases from V and 10 from J; bases not matched to a gene: 11. The DNA of the CDR3 is TGTGCCAGCAGGTACCCCGGGGGACAGCGAGCTTTCTTT. Translated, it gives CASRYPGGQRAFF.

The chain uses TRBV2 and TRBJ2-1, with D tentatively TRBD1 (6 bases). This CDR3 spans 16 amino acids. The germline V gene encodes CDR1 SNHLY and CDR2 FYNNEI. The V gene lost 1 base and the J gene lost 0 bases, with 10 bases spanning the gap. The CDR3 loop is CASSEGQASSYNEQFF. CDR3 sequence (DNA): TGTGCCAGCAGTGAAGGACAGGCTAGCTCCTACAATGAGCAGTTCTTC.

This clone was observed a few times. Mismatch with germline at one junction end may stem from a read error. The chain carries TRBV7-2 and TRBJ1-2, with D possibly being TRBD1 (6 bases). This CDR3 is 13 amino acids long. Germline CDR1 reads SGHTA; CDR2 reads FQGNSA. CDR3 coding DNA: TGTGCCAGCAGCGGGGGCCTGGCGGTTGACTACCCCTTC. Protein: CASSGGLAVDYPF.

V usage is TRBV30 and J usage is TRBJ1-2, with D hard to call. The CDR3 totals 11 residues. The germline gives CDR1 GTSNPN, CDR2 SVGIG (reference sequence). Trimming took 1 base from V and 7 from J, leaving 7 bases between them. CDR3 in amino acids: CAWSDSGGYTF. The DNA of the CDR3 is TGTGCCTGGAGTGACAGTGGTGGCTACACCTTC.

The chain carries TRBV28 and TRBJ2-1; no reliable D call. Per the germline V gene, CDR1 is MDHEN and CDR2 is SYDVKM. The CDR3 contains 16 residues. Trimming cost V 5 bases and J 1 base, with 15 bases left between them. Written as DNA, the CDR3 is TGTGCCAGCAGTCACTACGTAAGCGTATCCTACAATGAGCAGTTCTTC. Amino acid sequence: CASSHYVSVSYNEQFF.

This clone occurred a few times. V and J are TRBV19 and TRBJ2-2; possible D gene TRBD2, 6 bases. CDR1 is LNHDA and CDR2 is SQIVND in the germline V gene (reference sequence). The CDR3 is made up of 14 amino acids. V was pared by 7 bases and J by 8 bases, with 17 bases between. The CDR3: CASNGGGLMGELFF. In DNA, the CDR3 is TGTGCCAGTAATGGGGGAGGTCTCATGGGGGAGCTGTTTTTT. Drawing the rest from reference TRBV19 and TRBJ2-2, the complete variable domain is DGGITQSPKYLFRKEGQNVTLSCEQNLNHDAMYWYRQDPGQGLRLIYYSQIVNDFQKGDIAEGYSVSREKKESFPLTVTSAQKNPTAFYLCASNGGGLMGELFFGEGSRLTVL.

The count of this clone is one. This chain connects TRBV27 to TRBJ2-7, with a weak D call TRBD1 (5 bases). Trimming shortened V by 1 base and J by 3 bases, and 19 bases separated the two germline ends. CDR3 length: 17 residues. CDR1 MNHEY and CDR2 SMNVEV come from the germline V gene (reference sequence). CDR3 sequence (DNA): TGTGCCAGCAGTTTATATCTCGGACACCAAAGAGGCTACGAGCAGTACTTC. As protein: CASSLYLGHQRGYEQYF.

CDR3 bases: TGTGCCAGCTGGGCGGGGGCGAACACCGGGGAGCTGTTTTTT. As protein: CASWAGANTGELFF. V is TRBV6-1 and J is TRBJ2-2; 7 bases fit TRBD2. In germline, CDR1 is MNHNS, CDR2 SASEGT. CDR3 size: 14 residues. V shed 8 bases, J shed 0 bases, and the junction held 3 bases outside the gene matches.

A single count supports this clone. The chain recombines TRBV21-1 with TRBJ2-5; the D segment call TRBD2 is taken from the table without a DNA check. TRBV21-1 is a known pseudogene. The CDR3 runs to 13 residues. The CDR3 DNA reads TGTGCCAGCACCCGGGATAGACAAGAGACCCAGTACTTC. It yields the protein CASTRDRQETQYF.

V gene TRBV18 combines with J gene TRBJ2-5; the D is unclear. Germline V gene sequence: CDR1 KGHSH, CDR2 LQKENI. The CDR3 runs 14 residues. Trimming cost V 3 bases and J 11 bases, with 19 bases left between them. The CDR3 DNA reads TGTGCCAGCTCACCTAGTACATCCGAAACGGAGCAGTACTTC. Translating it yields CASSPSTSETEQYF.

The chain has TRBV2 and TRBJ1-5, with 7 positions matching TRBD1. The length of the CDR3 is 14 residues. Trimming removed 6 bases from V and 4 bases from J; junction bases left unmatched: 6. Germline V gene data show CDR1 as SNHLY and CDR2 as FYNNEI. CDR3 region: CASSSGQVNQPQHF. CDR3 sequence (DNA): TGTGCCAGCAGCTCCGGACAGGTTAATCAGCCCCAGCATTTT.

The V and J genes are TRBV5-1 and TRBJ1-6; possible D gene TRBD1, 6 bases. This CDR3 is built from 14 residues. Germline values: CDR1 SGHRS, CDR2 YFSETQ. Trimming cost V 0 bases and J 10 bases, with 11 bases left between them. This CDR3 is CASSLVQGNSPLHF. The CDR3, as DNA: TGCGCCAGCAGCTTGGTTCAGGGGAACTCACCCCTCCACTTT.